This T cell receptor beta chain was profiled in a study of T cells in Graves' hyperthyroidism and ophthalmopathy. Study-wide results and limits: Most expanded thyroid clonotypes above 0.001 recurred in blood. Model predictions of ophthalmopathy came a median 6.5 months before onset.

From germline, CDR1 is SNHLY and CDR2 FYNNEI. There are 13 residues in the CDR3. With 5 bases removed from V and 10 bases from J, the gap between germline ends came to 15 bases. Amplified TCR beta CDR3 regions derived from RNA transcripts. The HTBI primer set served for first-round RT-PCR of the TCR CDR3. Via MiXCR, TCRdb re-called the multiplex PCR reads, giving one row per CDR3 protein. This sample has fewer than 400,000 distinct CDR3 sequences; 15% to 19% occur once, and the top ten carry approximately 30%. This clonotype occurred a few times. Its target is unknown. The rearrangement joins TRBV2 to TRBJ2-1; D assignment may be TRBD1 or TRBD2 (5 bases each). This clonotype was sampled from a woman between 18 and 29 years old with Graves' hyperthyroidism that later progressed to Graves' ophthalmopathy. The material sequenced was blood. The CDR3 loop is CASSSPGGYEQFF. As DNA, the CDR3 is TGTGCCAGCAGTTCCCCTGGGGGATACGAGCAGTTCTTC.